These 8 T cell receptor beta chains originate from one sample sequenced in a study of regulatory T cells in long-lasting Graves disease listed by TCRdb under 2021. Library generation was performed with multiplex PCR. TCRdb names Illumina HiSeq 4000 as the instrument used. iRepertoire HTBI primers and Arm-PCR amplification of CDR3 regions were used to construct TCR beta libraries. The public reads were quality trimmed at Q25 with fastp and then assembled into clones with MiXCR by TCRdb, keeping productive beta chains. Identical CDR3 protein sequences are pooled into one entry, listed with their most common genes and DNA. The sample contains 390,000 or so distinct CDR3 sequences, over 9.5% of them found a single time. Approximately 20% of the sample is held by the ten biggest clonotypes. In light of the paper, this sample's time point label describes: newly diagnosed GD, antithyroid drugs for less than 3 months. For both TCR sequencing and RNA sequencing, RNA was extracted from PBMCs in TRIzol.

The data also belong to a second study, concerning T cells in Graves' hyperthyroidism and ophthalmopathy.

This specimen consisted of peripheral blood mononuclear cells (PBMCs), obtained at new diagnosis, from a patient treated with antithyroid drugs. The source is a woman aged 18-29 years with Graves disease. Donor details come from another sample of the same person, matched by shared clones.

The genes are TRBV2 and TRBJ1-6; D is ambiguous. Between the trimmed V and J ends, which lost 8 bases and 8 bases, there was a span of 10 bases. Germline assignment: CDR1 SNHLY and CDR2 FYNNEI. The length of the CDR3 is 12 residues. The CDR3 here is CASVGYHSPLHF. The CDR3 DNA sequence: TGTGCCAGCGTAGGGTATCATTCACCCCTCCACTTT.

This clonotype appeared many times. The chain recombines TRBV6-5 with TRBJ2-2, with TRBD2 as a possible D gene (6 bases). Germline CDR1 and CDR2: MNHEY and SVGAGI. Between the trimmed V and J ends, which lost 3 bases and 1 base, there was a span of 12 bases. This CDR3 is 16 amino acids long. The CDR3 loop reads CASSYRAGGNTGELFF. DNA of the CDR3: TGTGCCAGCAGTTATAGAGCGGGTGGGAACACCGGGGAGCTGTTTTTT.

This clonotype has a count of ten or more. The rearrangement joins TRBV5-1 to TRBJ1-5; D is unclear. This CDR3 region has 15 residues. V was shortened by 0 bases and J by 6 bases, with 13 bases between the two germline ends. Germline V lookup: CDR1 SGHRS, CDR2 YFSETQ. The CDR3, as DNA: TGCGCCAGCAGCTTGGTGTCCGGGGTCCCTCAGCCCCAGCATTTT. It translates to CASSLVSGVPQPQHF.

In this sample, this clonotype turned up many times. The J gene is TRBJ2-2, the V gene TRBV29-1; tentatively, D is TRBD2 (6 bases). Trimming pared 4 bases from V and 6 bases from J, leaving 12 bases between. The germline CDR1 and CDR2 sequences are SQVTM and ANQGSEA. CDR3 size: 13 residues. The CDR3 DNA follows: TGCAGCGTTGTGCCGCCGGGAGCCGGGGAGCTGTTTTTT. Translation: CSVVPPGAGELFF.

The table lists this clonotype with a few counts. This rearrangement joins TRBV29-1 to TRBJ2-2; D is perhaps TRBD1 (6 bases). CDR3 size: 13 residues. V lost 6 bases and J lost 5, with 13 bases in between. Germline CDR1 reads SQVTM; CDR2 reads ANQGSEA. CDR3 in amino acids: CSVGTGYTGELFF. In DNA form, the CDR3 reads TGCAGCGTCGGAACAGGGTATACCGGGGAGCTGTTTTTT.

This clonotype has more than one count but fewer than ten. This chain links TRBV5-5 with TRBJ1-1, with D uncertain. CDR3 length: 12 residues. Looked up from germline, CDR1 is SGHKS and CDR2 is YYEKEE (reference sequence). Trimming shortened V by 0 bases and J by 3 bases, and 3 bases separated the two germline ends. The CDR3 DNA reads TGTGCCAGCAGCTTGGAGTACACTGAAGCTTTCTTT. It translates to CASSLEYTEAFF.

For this clonotype: Given a much more abundant clone one base away, this may be a read error. This chain uses TRBV20-1 with TRBJ2-7; the match to TRBD2 covers 10 bases. Germline CDR1 and CDR2: DFQATT and SNEGSKA (reference sequence). V trimming: 4 bases; J trimming: 7 bases; junction bases outside the gene matches: 10. The CDR3 length is 14 residues. The CDR3 protein is CSAKGLASTYEQYF. Here the CDR3 DNA reads TGCAGTGCTAAGGGACTAGCGAGTACGTATGAGCAGTACTTC.

This clonotype has ten or more counts. The gene calls are TRBV9 and TRBJ1-2, with TRBD1 matching over 7 bases. CDR1 and CDR2 from the germline V gene are SGDLS and YYNGEE. Trimming took 0 bases from V and 6 from J; bases not matched to a gene: 8. CDR3 size: 15 residues. The CDR3 sequence is CASSVAPRGSDGYTF. The CDR3, as DNA: TGTGCCAGCAGCGTAGCTCCCAGGGGGTCCGATGGCTACACCTTC.